This entry features one TCR beta chain sequence. Antigen unknown. The CDR3 sequence is 18 residues long. Germline trimming cut 3 bases from V and 7 bases from J; bases unmatched to any gene: 18. Germline assignment: CDR1 MGHRA and CDR2 YSYEKL. Here immunoSEQ multiplex PCR was the method, and the copy in TCRdb shows in-frame clones only, minus some. Among some 35,000 clones listed, around nine tenths were seen once. This sample was included in a study of regulatory dendritic cells for organ transplantation. Findings of the study overall: Mature dendritic cells appeared to drive more memory CD8+ clonal expansion than regulatory ones. Memory CD8+ T cells were the most oligoclonal; naive cells were highly diverse. Considerable individual heterogeneity was seen in alloreactive memory CD8+ T cells.

Sequences were obtained from naive CD4+ T cells from blood. This sample's subset: CD45RA+ naive T cells. The sequence was collected from a human donor in good health. J is TRBJ2-7 and V is TRBV4-1; TRBD2 matches at 10 bases. The CDR3 is CASSHRRGLADQKGEQYF. The CDR3 DNA reads TGCGCCAGCAGCCACAGGCGCGGACTAGCGGACCAGAAAGGGGAGCAGTACTTC.